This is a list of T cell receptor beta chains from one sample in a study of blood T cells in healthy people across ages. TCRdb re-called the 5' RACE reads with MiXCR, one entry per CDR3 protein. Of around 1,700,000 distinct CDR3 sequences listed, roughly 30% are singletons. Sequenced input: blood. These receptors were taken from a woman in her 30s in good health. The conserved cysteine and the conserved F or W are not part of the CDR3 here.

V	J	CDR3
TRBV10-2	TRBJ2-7	DSSESAQGYEQY
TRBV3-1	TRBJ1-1	ASSRGGTHTEAF
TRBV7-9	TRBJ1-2	ASSLAVKNYGYT
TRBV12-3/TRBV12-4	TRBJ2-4	ASSLRQRVRSGIQY
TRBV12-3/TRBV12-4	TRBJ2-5	ASSLETSGVVGWETQY
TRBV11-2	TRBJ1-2	ASSSFGTVSNYGYT
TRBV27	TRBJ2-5	ASSRMGQYQETQY
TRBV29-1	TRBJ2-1	SVDGSGGNEQF
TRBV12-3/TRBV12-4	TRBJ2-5	ASSYLTGTVQY
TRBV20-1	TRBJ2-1	SASRLAGAFNEQF
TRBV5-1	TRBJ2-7	ASSRDRGPNEQY
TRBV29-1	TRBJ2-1	SVERWQF
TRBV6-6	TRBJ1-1	ASKDRVGSTEAF
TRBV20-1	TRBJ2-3	SVRLAGGLDTQY
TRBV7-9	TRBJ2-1	ASSSLGTSGSLASYNEQF
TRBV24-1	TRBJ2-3	ATSDALSGSTDTQY
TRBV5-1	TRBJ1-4	ASSLRGREKLS
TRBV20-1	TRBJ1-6	SGKAGLRRSDSPLH
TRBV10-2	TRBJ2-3	ASSGTSGYTDTQY
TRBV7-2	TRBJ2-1	ASSLTRGQGNEQF
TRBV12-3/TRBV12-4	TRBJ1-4	ASRDRESVKLF
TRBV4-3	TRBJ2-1	ASSQDPRGLYNEQF
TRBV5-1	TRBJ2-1	ASSFGTGEGNEQF
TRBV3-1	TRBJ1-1	ASSPPRGQGTEAF
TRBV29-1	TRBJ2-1	SVVGTRNYHEQF
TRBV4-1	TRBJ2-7	ASSQFQRDSVYEQY
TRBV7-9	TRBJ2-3	ASSSWDRRPDTQY
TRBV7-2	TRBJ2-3	ASSPRLAGGPTDTQY
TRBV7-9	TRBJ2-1	ASSLGVGKVYNEQF
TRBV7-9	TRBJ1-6	ASSAGTGSSPLH
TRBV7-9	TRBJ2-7	ASRAGGQPYEQY
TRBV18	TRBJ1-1	ASSPGQGQEAF
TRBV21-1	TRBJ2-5	ASSNGGTAGGETQY
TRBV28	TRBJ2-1	ASSHGTSGGAHNEQF
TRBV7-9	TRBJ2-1	ASSLSPGTAYNEQF
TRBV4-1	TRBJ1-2	ASSQNWAGAQGYT
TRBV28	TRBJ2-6	ASSTAFWGNVLT
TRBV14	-	ASSHGGSWSDEQY
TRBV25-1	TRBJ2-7	ASIWGRVQY
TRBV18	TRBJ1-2	ASSPGTGESVGGYT
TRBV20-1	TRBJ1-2	SARGQANYGYT
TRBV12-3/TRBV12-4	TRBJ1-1	ASRNTDTEAF
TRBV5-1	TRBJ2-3	ASSLFVNRDTQY
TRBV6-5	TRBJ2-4	ASSPTPSGVNIQY
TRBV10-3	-	ATREPPGHEQY
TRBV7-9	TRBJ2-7	ASSLRQDSYEQY
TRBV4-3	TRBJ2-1	ASSQEAGRNEQF
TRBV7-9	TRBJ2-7	ASSLPGLGLYEQY
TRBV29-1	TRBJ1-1	SAASGGWGDTEAF
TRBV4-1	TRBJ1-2	ASSQDGRGRHGYT
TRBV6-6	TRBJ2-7	ASTPGQKSYEQY
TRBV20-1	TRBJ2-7	SARPAGDRTGSYEQY
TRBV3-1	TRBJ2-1	ASSQGQMGDEQF